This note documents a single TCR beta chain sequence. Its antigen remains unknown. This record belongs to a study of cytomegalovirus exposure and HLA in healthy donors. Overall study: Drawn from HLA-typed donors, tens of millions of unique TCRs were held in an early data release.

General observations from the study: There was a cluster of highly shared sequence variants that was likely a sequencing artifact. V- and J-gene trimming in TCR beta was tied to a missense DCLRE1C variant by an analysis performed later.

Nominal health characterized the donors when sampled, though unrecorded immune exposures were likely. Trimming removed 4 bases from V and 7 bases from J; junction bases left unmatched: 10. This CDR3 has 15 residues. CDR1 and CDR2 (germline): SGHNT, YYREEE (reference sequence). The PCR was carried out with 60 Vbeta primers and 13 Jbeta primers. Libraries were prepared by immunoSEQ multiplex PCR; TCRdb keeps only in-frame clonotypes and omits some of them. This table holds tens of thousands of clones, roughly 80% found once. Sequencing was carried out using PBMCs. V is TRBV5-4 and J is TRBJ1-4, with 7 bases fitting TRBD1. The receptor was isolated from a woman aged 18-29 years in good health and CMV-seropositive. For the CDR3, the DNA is TGTGCCAGCAGCCCTGGGGACAGCCATAGTGAAAAACTGTTTTTT. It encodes CASSPGDSHSEKLFF.